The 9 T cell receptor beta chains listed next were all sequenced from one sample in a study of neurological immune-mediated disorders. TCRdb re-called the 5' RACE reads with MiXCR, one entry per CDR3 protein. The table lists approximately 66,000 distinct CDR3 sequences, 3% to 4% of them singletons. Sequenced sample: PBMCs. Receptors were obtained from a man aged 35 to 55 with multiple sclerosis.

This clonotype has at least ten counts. The CDR3 region is CASSLQEQGSDEAFF. The CDR3 coding sequence is TGCGCCAGCAGCCTACAAGAACAGGGTAGCGATGAAGCTTTCTTT. The chain recombines TRBV5-1 with TRBJ1-1; a possible D gene is TRBD1 (6 bases). The V gene lost 4 bases and the J gene lost 7 bases, with 20 bases spanning the gap. This CDR3 comprises 15 residues. Germline V CDR1 and CDR2: SGHRS, YFSETQ.

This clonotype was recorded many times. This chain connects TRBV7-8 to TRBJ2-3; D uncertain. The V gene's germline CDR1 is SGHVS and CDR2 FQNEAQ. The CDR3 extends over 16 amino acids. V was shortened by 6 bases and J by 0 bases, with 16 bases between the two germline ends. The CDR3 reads CASSRLPAVSTDTQYF. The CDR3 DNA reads TGTGCCAGCAGTCGACTTCCGGCAGTTAGCACAGATACGCAGTATTTT.

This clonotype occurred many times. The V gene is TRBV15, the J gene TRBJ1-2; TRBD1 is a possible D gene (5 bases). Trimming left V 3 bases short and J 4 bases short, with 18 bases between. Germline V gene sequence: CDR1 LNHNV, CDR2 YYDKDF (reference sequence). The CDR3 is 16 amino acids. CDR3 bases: TGTGCCACCAGCAGGGGGCGGGACTCCCGGGGCTATGGCTACACCTTC. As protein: CATSRGRDSRGYGYTF.

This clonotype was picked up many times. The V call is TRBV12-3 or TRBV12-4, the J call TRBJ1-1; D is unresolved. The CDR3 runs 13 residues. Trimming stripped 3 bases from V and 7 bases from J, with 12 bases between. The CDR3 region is CASSFSGGDEAFF. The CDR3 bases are TGTGCCAGCAGTTTTTCGGGCGGCGATGAAGCTTTCTTT.

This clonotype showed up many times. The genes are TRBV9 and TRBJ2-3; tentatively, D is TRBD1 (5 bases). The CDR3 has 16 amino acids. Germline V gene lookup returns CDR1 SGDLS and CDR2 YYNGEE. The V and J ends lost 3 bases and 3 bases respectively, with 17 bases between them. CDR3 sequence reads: CASSEGKGAWTDTQYF. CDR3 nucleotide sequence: TGTGCCAGCAGCGAGGGTAAAGGGGCGTGGACAGATACGCAGTATTTT. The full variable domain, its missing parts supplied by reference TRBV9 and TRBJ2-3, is DSGVTQTPKHLITATGQRVTLRCSPRSGDLSVYWYQQSLDQGLQFLIQYYNGEERAKGNILERFSAQQFPDLHSELNLSSLELGDSALYFCASSEGKGAWTDTQYFGPGTRLTVL.

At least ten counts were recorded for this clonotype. CDR3: CSVTRGLADNEQFF. DNA of the CDR3: TGCAGTGTCACGAGGGGGCTAGCGGACAATGAGCAGTTCTTC. The rearrangement links TRBV20-1 to TRBJ2-1; D might be TRBD1 or TRBD2, each matching 7 bases. The CDR3 is 14 amino acids. CDR1 is DFQATT, CDR2 SNEGSKA, per germline (reference sequence). The ends were cut back, 7 bases at V and 5 bases at J, with 18 bases in the middle.

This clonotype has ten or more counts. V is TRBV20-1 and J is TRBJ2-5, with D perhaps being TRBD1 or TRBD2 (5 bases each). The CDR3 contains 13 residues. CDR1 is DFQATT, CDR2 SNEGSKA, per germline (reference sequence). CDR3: CRAEGAGQETQYF. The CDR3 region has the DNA TGCAGGGCCGAAGGGGCGGGTCAAGAGACCCAGTACTTC.

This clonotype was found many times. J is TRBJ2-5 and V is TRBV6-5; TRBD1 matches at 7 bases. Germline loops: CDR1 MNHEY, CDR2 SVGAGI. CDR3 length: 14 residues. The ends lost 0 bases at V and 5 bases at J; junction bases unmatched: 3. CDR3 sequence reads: CASSYSTGWETQYF. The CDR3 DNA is TGTGCCAGCAGTTACTCGACAGGGTGGGAGACCCAGTACTTC.

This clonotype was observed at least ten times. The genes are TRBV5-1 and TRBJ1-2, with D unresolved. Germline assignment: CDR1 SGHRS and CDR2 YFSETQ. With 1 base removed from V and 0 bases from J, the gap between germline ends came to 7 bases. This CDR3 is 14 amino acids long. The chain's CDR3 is CASSLMQSNYGYTF. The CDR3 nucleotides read TGCGCCAGCAGCTTGATGCAGTCTAACTATGGCTACACCTTC.